Below, one T cell receptor (beta chain) is given with its context. The specificity of this receptor is unknown. No per-base quality is available; no much larger clone lies one base away. The immunoSEQ Assay, a bias-controlled multiplex PCR, was used to amplify TCRbeta CDR3 regions from genomic DNA. The authors' pipeline ran thus. The number of nucleated cells in each sample was estimated by amplification of reference gene primers within the assay. To quantify the absolute abundance of each unique TCRbeta CDR3 rearrangement, sequence reads were collapsed and filtered. For each sample, productive Simpson clonality was calculated by taking the square root of Simpson's diversity index across productive rearrangements. Held by TCRdb, this immuneACCESS table contains in-frame sequences only and omits some clones. Under half of the omission traces to an unresolved V gene where checked; the cause of the rest is unknown. That table supplies the V and J calls and clone size; D and trimming were determined from the DNA. The sample table contains under 250,000 clones; only one count was recorded for around four fifths of them. The ten top clones hold around 30% of the sample.

The source of the sample is a study of blood T cell repertoires in COVID-19 (dated by TCRdb to 2019 to 2021). With respect to the entire study: Collaborator samples came from the United States, Italy and Spain and covered acute and convalescent phases of COVID-19. The prospective study material was composed of cDNA or gDNA derived from T cells, B-cell-depleted T cells, or PBMCs. Subjects who had been exposed to COVID-19, were actively infected with it, or had recovered from it provided the deeply sampled blood TCRbeta repertoires that made up the dataset. A freely available public database, intended as a resource for researchers studying the immune response to SARS-CoV-2, is where the repertoires were released. The samples were drawn from the first 160 participants of the ongoing ImmuneRACE study and from 1,254 subjects provided by 6 global collaborators. A de-identified subject ID, COVID-19 status, age in years and sex were almost always included in the sample metadata. Where available, HLA class I and class II types were obtained from metadata supplied by the sample provider rather than from assay-based typing. Study-wide conclusions, independent of this receptor: The amount of clinical and demographic metadata varied by source and participant and was provided uncurated.

The V end gives up 0 bases and the J end 7 bases, leaving 4 bases in the junction not matched to a gene. Looking up the germline V gene yields CDR1 SGHRS and CDR2 YFSETQ. There are 15 amino acids in the CDR3, from cysteine to phenylalanine inclusive. This entry keeps only the CDR3 DNA: 45 bases, framed from base 1. Each collaborating institution followed its own protocols to collect whole blood in K2EDTA tubes. For TCRbeta analysis, collaborators shipped samples as frozen whole blood, isolated PBMCs, or DNA extracted from either of those sample types. Rearrangement joined TRBV5-1 to TRBJ1-6, and 7 bases in between align with TRBD1. Sequenced material: peripheral blood. This TCR was recovered from a middle-aged man with acute or convalescent COVID-19. In nucleotides, the sequence is TGCGCCAGCAGCTTGGTGACAGGGACCAATTCACCCCTCCACTTT. It translates to CASSLVTGTNSPLHF.